These 22 T cell receptor beta chains were all obtained from the same sample, sequenced in a study of yellow fever vaccine responses in identical twins (dated by TCRdb to the late 2010s). Library prep was done by RT-PCR. Data came from an Illumina HiSeq 2500. Clones were called with MiXCR by TCRdb after fastp trimmed the public reads at Q25, and only in-frame beta chains were retained. One record per CDR3 amino acid sequence lists the most common genes and DNA. Across this sample there are some 4,000 distinct CDR3 sequences, with almost 85% seen only once. Clones ranked in the top ten supply 2.6% of the sample. The starting material was T cells from blood (PBMCs), unsorted or a sorted subset (not recorded which), obtained before or after yellow fever vaccination (not recorded which). These receptor sequences come from a woman in her late teens or twenties who received the yellow fever vaccine. Donor details come from another sample of the same person, matched by shared clones.

The chain combines TRBV10-1 with TRBJ2-7; no firm D call. Germline CDR1 reads WNHNN; CDR2 reads SYGVQD (reference sequence). The length of the CDR3 is 13 residues. V lost 6 bases and J 0 bases, leaving 9 bases between the germline ends. The CDR3 loop is CASRRHDSYEQYF. The CDR3 region has the DNA TGCGCCAGCAGACGACACGACTCCTACGAGCAGTACTTC.

This clonotype was counted only a few times. The chain joins TRBV4-1 to TRBJ1-2, with 7 bases fitting TRBD1. V dropped 2 bases and J dropped 4; count of bases not matched to a gene: 10. This CDR3 is 16 amino acids long. Per the germline V gene, CDR1 is MGHRA and CDR2 is YSYEKL. CDR3 sequence reads: CASSQIEQGNPYGYTF. CDR3 coding DNA: TGCGCCAGCAGCCAAATCGAACAGGGGAACCCCTATGGCTACACCTTC.

V and J are TRBV30 and TRBJ2-1; D might be TRBD1 (5 bases). This CDR3 is 13 amino acids long. The germline V and J ends were trimmed by 2 bases and 3 bases, with 8 bases remaining between them. Germline CDR1 reads GTSNPN; CDR2 reads SVGIG (reference sequence). The CDR3 DNA is TGTGCCTGGAGTCTGGACAACTACAATGAGCAGTTCTTC. This gives the protein CAWSLDNYNEQFF. Looking up the rest from reference TRBV30 and TRBJ2-1 gives the full variable domain: SQTIHQWPATLVQPVGSPLSLECTVEGTSNPNLYWYRQAAGRGLQLLFYSVGIGQISSEVPQNLSASRPQDRQFILSSKKLLLSDSGFYLCAWSLDNYNEQFFGPGTRLTVL.

This clonotype occurred a few times. The rearrangement links TRBV5-4 to TRBJ2-2; possibly TRBD1 for D (6 bases). With 4 bases removed from V and 6 bases from J, the gap between germline ends came to 19 bases. Germline V gives CDR1 SGHNT, CDR2 YYREEE (reference sequence). The CDR3 runs to 16 residues. The DNA of the CDR3 is TGTGCCAGCAGCCGGGACAAAAGGAATAAGGCCGGGGAGCTGTTTTTT. It codes for CASSRDKRNKAGELFF.

The chain employs TRBV4-1 and TRBJ2-2; D is possibly TRBD2 (6 bases). Germline CDR1 MGHRA, CDR2 YSYEKL. Trimming left V 0 bases short and J 7 bases short, with 6 bases between. The CDR3 runs to 13 residues. The CDR3 coding sequence is TGCGCCAGCAGCCAAGAGCGGGGCGGGGAGCTGTTTTTT. Protein product: CASSQERGGELFF.

This chain links TRBV9 with TRBJ2-1, with D hard to call. Deletions cut 1 base from V and 8 bases from J, with 10 bases between. Germline CDR1 reads SGDLS; CDR2 reads YYNGEE. The CDR3 length is 13 residues. The CDR3 DNA reads as TGTGCCAGCAGCGTATTTAGTATGGATGAGCAGTTCTTC. It codes for CASSVFSMDEQFF.

This sequence joins TRBV6-2 or TRBV6-3 and TRBJ2-7; 9 nucleotides line up with TRBD2. The CDR3 runs 13 residues. Germline V gene lookup returns CDR1 MNHEY and CDR2 SVGEGT. V shed 8 bases, J shed 4 bases, and the junction held 6 bases outside the gene matches. Written as DNA, the CDR3 is TGTGCCAGCGGGACTAGCAGACCTTACGAGCAGTACTTC. Protein product: CASGTSRPYEQYF.

This clonotype is a singleton in its sample. V usage is TRBV7-3 and J usage is TRBJ2-7; weak D call: TRBD1 (6 bases). V shed 0 bases and J shed 1 base, with 13 bases lying between them. Germline values: CDR1 SGHTA, CDR2 FQGTGA. The CDR3 sequence is 16 residues long. CDR3 bases: TGTGCCAGCAGCTTAACGGGACCTACAGGGTCCTACGAGCAGTACTTC. Protein: CASSLTGPTGSYEQYF.

The CDR3 reads CASSLPPYEQYF. The CDR3 DNA sequence: TGTGCCAGTAGTTTGCCACCCTACGAGCAGTACTTC. The chain couples TRBV19 to TRBJ2-7; no clear D. Germline CDR1 LNHDA, CDR2 SQIVND (reference sequence). The CDR3 covers 12 residues. Trimming took off 5 bases at V and 2 bases at J, with 7 bases between the two ends. The variable domain in full, completed from reference TRBV19 and TRBJ2-7, reads DGGITQSPKYLFRKEGQNVTLSCEQNLNHDAMYWYRQDPGQGLRLIYYSQIVNDFQKGDIAEGYSVSREKKESFPLTVTSAQKNPTAFYLCASSLPPYEQYFGPGTRLTVT.

This clonotype was seen only a few times. The chain joins TRBV29-1 to TRBJ2-1; D is unclear. Trimming took 6 bases from V and 10 from J, leaving 16 bases between them. The CDR3 runs 12 residues. Germline CDR1 SQVTM, CDR2 ANQGSEA. The CDR3 protein is CSVGTTEREQFF. The CDR3, as DNA: TGCAGCGTAGGAACAACAGAACGGGAGCAGTTCTTC.

The CDR3 spells CSVLGLAGGPSYEQYF. In DNA, the CDR3 is TGCAGCGTTCTGGGACTAGCGGGAGGGCCCTCCTACGAGCAGTACTTC. The chain has TRBV29-1 and TRBJ2-7; TRBD2 matches at 16 bases. This CDR3 has 16 amino acids. Germline CDR1 SQVTM, CDR2 ANQGSEA. With 5 bases clipped from V and 0 bases from J, the junction kept 4 bases outside the gene matches.

This clonotype was found a few times. This chain connects TRBV5-4 to TRBJ2-7, with 9 bases that match TRBD2. With V trimmed by 3 bases and J by 0 bases, 7 bases remained unmatched. Germline assignment: CDR1 SGHNT and CDR2 YYREEE (reference sequence). There are 16 residues in the CDR3. The CDR3 DNA follows: TGTGCCAGCAGCTCTGGAGGACTAGCGAGCTCCTACGAGCAGTACTTC. It yields the protein CASSSGGLASSYEQYF.

The sample holds a few counts of this clonotype. V is TRBV13 and J is TRBJ1-5; D unresolved. CDR3 length equals 14 residues. Trimming took 3 bases from V and 2 from J, leaving 8 bases between them. CDR1 and CDR2 (germline): PRHDT, FYEKMQ (reference sequence). CDR3 DNA sequence: TGTGCCAGCAGCTTTCGACGGGGCAATCAGCCCCAGCATTTT. It codes for CASSFRRGNQPQHF.

The V gene is TRBV2, the J gene TRBJ2-3, with TRBD1 matching 8 bases. Trimming removed 7 bases from V and 2 bases from J; junction bases left unmatched: 8. CDR3 length: 15 amino acids. Germline CDR1 and CDR2: SNHLY and FYNNEI. The CDR3 DNA follows: TGTGCCAGCATCAACGACAGGGGCTTCACAGATACGCAGTATTTT. Protein: CASINDRGFTDTQYF.

The chain has TRBV7-6 and TRBJ1-1; a weak D match, TRBD1 (5 bases). Trimming took 5 bases from V and 0 from J, leaving 19 bases between them. The CDR3 runs to 17 residues. The germline gives CDR1 SGHVS, CDR2 FNYEAQ. CDR3: CASSAPQGGGMNTEAFF. CDR3 nucleotides: TGTGCCAGCAGCGCCCCCCAGGGAGGTGGGATGAACACTGAAGCTTTCTTT.

This chain joins TRBV12-3 or TRBV12-4 and TRBJ2-1; 9 bases match TRBD1. The CDR3 totals 17 residues. V was pared by 7 bases and J by 0 bases, with 10 bases of the junction left unmatched. The CDR3 DNA is TGTGCCAGCATCATCGGACAGGGGAGATACTCCTACAATGAGCAGTTCTTC. Residues: CASIIGQGRYSYNEQFF.

The chain links TRBV19 to TRBJ1-1; weak D call: TRBD1 (5 bases). Germline V gene sequence: CDR1 LNHDA, CDR2 SQIVND (reference sequence). This CDR3 comprises 14 residues. V shed 6 bases and J shed 1 base, with 12 bases lying between them. CDR3 coding DNA: TGTGCCAGTAGCCTGGGACCTCCGAACACTGAAGCTTTCTTT. Protein product: CASSLGPPNTEAFF.

This clonotype has just one count. The chain is built from TRBV18 and TRBJ2-7; the D is unclear. The CDR3 runs to 14 residues. V was pared by 2 bases and J by 2 bases, with 10 bases between. From germline, CDR1 is KGHSH and CDR2 LQKENI. The CDR3 protein is CASSPGRLTYEQYF. CDR3 DNA sequence: TGTGCCAGCTCACCAGGACGGCTCACCTACGAGCAGTACTTC.

V is TRBV18 and J is TRBJ2-7; D not certain. The germline CDR1 and CDR2 sequences are KGHSH and LQKENI. V was clipped by 4 bases and J by 3 bases, with 16 bases between them. CDR3 size: 15 residues. In nucleotides, the CDR3 is TGTGCCAGCTCACTACCTAGTGTGCTTAACTACGAGCAGTACTTC. This gives the protein CASSLPSVLNYEQYF.

This rearrangement joins TRBV5-1 to TRBJ2-5; 7 bases are a match to TRBD1. From germline, CDR1 is SGHRS and CDR2 YFSETQ. This CDR3 has 15 amino acids. Losses at the gene ends were 0 bases for V and 1 base for J; bases not matched to a gene: 3. The CDR3 sequence is CASSLGQGFQETQYF. The CDR3 nucleotides read TGCGCCAGCAGCTTGGGACAGGGCTTCCAAGAGACCCAGTACTTC.

The rearrangement uses TRBV11-1 and TRBJ2-7; D is uncertain. Germline V gene sequence: CDR1 SGHAT, CDR2 FQDESV (reference sequence). V lost 5 bases to trimming and J lost 2 bases, with 7 bases between them. The CDR3 totals 12 residues. For the CDR3, the DNA is TGTGCCAGCAGCACACTCACCTACGAGCAGTACTTC. The encoded protein is CASSTLTYEQYF.

This clonotype was counted once. This chain connects TRBV5-1 to TRBJ1-6; D gene ambiguous. The CDR3 runs 16 residues. Germline CDR1 and CDR2: SGHRS and YFSETQ. V gave up 0 bases and J gave up 5 bases, with 12 bases separating them. The CDR3 is CASSLGRRTDNSPLHF. Here the CDR3 DNA reads TGCGCCAGCAGCTTGGGTAGGCGGACGGATAATTCACCCCTCCACTTT.